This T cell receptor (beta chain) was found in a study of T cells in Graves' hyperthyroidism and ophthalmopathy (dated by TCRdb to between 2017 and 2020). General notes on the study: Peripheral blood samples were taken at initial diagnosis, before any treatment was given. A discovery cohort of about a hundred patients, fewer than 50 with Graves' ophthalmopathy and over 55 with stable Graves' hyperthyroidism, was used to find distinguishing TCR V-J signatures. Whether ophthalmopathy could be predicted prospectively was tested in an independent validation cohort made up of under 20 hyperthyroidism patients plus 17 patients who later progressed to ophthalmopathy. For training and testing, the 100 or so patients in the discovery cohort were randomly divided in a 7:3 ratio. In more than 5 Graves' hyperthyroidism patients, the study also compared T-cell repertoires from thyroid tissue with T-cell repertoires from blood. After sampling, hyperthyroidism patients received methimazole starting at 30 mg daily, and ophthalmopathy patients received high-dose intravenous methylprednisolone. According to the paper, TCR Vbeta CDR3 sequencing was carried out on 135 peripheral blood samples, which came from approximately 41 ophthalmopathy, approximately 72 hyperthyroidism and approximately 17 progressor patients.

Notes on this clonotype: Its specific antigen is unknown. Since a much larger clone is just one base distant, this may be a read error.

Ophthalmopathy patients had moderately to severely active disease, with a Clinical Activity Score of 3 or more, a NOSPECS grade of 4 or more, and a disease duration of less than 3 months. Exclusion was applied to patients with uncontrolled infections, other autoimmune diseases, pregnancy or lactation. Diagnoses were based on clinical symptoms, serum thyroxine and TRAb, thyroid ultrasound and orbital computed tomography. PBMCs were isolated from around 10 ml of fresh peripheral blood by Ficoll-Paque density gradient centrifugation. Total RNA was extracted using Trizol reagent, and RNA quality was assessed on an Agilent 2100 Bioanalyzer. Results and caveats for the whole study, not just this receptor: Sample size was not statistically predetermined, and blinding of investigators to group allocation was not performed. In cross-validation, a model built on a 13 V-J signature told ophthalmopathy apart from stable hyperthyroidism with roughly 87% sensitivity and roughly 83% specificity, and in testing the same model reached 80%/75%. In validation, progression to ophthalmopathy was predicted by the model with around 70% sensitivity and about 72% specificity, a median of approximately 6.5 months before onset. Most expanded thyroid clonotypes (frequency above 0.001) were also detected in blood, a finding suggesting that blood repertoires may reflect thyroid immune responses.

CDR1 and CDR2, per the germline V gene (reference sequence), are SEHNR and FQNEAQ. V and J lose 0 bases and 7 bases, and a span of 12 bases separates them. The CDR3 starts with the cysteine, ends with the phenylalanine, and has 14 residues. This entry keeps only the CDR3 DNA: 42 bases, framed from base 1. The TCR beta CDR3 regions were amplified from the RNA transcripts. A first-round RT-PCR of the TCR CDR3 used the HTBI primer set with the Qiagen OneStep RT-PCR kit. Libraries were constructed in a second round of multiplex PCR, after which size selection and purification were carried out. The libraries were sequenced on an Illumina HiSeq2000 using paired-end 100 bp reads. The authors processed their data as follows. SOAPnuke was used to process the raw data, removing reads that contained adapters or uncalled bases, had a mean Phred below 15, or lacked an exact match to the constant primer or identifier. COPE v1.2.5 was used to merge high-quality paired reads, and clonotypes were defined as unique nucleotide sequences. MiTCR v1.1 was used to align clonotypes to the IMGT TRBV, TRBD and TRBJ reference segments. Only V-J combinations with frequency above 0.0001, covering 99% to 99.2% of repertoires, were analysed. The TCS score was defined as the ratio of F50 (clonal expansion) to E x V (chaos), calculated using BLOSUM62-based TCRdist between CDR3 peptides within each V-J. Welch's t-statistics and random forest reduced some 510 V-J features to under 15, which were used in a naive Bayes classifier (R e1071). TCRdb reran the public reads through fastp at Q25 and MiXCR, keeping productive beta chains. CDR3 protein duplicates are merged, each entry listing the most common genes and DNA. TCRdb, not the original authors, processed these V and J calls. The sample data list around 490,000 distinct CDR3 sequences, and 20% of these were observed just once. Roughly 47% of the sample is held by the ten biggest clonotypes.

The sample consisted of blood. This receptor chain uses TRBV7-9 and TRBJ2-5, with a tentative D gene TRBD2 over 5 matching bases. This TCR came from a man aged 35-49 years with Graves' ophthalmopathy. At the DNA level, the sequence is TGTGCCAGCAGCTTAGCTACAAACGAGGGGACCCAGTACTTC. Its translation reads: CASSLATNEGTQYF. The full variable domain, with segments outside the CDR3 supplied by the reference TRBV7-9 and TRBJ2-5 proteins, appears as DTGVSQNPRHKITKRGQNVTFRCDPISEHNRLYWYRQTLGQGPEFLTYFQNEAQLEKSRLLSDRFSAERPKGSFSTLEIQRTEQGDSAMYLCASSLATNEGTQYFGPGTRLLVL.